This T cell receptor (beta chain) was profiled in a study of breast tumors, draining lymph nodes, adjacent tissues (dated by TCRdb to about 2016). Turning to the overall study: The study compared TCR beta repertoires across tumor, adjacent nontumor tissue and axillary lymph nodes from breast cancer patients. The study was designed to assess the relationships and possible T-cell exchange between tumor, surrounding tissue and draining lymph node repertoires in human breast cancer. Study-level results and caveats: Tumors showed preferential V and J gene usage, and their T-cell repertoire diversity fell below that of lymph nodes yet above that of nontumor tissue. The data were considered consistent with the idea that most tumor T cells come from the lymph node and then expand in tumor tissue. The conclusion that tumor T cells originate in lymph nodes was framed as consistent with a hypothesis rather than directly demonstrated. The similarity between tumor and nontumor tissue repertoires was significantly greater in luminal-like breast cancer than in basal-like breast cancer.

Sequencing instrument: Illumina HiSeq 2000. Multiplex PCR amplification was used to generate the TCR beta chain libraries. High-throughput sequencing was used to analyze the amplified TCR beta chain products. In-frame beta chains were kept once TCRdb had trimmed the public reads at Q25 with fastp and called clones with MiXCR. Rows are combined by CDR3 protein, so each entry shows the most common genes and DNA. The sample profile shows some 47,000 distinct CDR3 sequences; over 40% of them were found once. The ten largest clones take up about 10% of the sample. Per the germline V gene (reference sequence), LNHDA is the CDR1 and SQIVND is the CDR2. From its cysteine to its phenylalanine, the CDR3 spans 16 amino acids. The entry retains the CDR3 DNA only, 48 bases that are in frame from base 1. Trimming leaves V shorter by 4 bases and J shorter by 0 bases, with the junction holding 6 bases beyond the gene matches.

A note on this clonotype: It lacks a known antigen. No base qualities exist here, and no much larger clone lies one base off it.

This TCR derives from a female donor with breast cancer. Some clones in this sample may be carry-over from other donors' samples. Material: breast tumor tissue. Recombination connected TRBV19 to TRBJ1-3, and TRBD1 aligns with 7 junction nucleotides. In nucleotides, the sequence is TGTGCCAGTAGTACTCGGGACAGATTCTCTGGAAACACCATATATTTT. Translated, this gives CASSTRDRFSGNTIYF.